This T cell receptor (beta chain) was sequenced for a study of type 1 regulatory T cells. Study at large: T-allo10 is an in vitro-generated, Tr1-enriched CD4 T cell product specific for alloantigen.

TCRdb redid the calling of the reads with MiXCR, one entry per CDR3 protein. Seen here are roughly 67,000 distinct CDR3 sequences, about 60% observed once, and the top ten hold 7.6%. V was cut by 0 bases and J by 0 bases, with 11 bases left in between. Germline V gene lookup returns CDR1 DFQATT and CDR2 SNEGSKA (reference sequence). The CDR3 is 16 residues long. Turning to this clonotype: The antigen is not known.

The chain has TRBV20-1 and TRBJ2-2; tentatively, D is TRBD2 (5 bases). The receptor was derived from a human donor in good health. The sample comprised cultured T cells, either the whole culture or a sorted T cell fraction (not recorded which). Subset specified: Tr1-enriched cell product generated in vitro against host alloantigens. CDR3 bases: TGCAGTGCTAGAGATCTAGCCCCCGCGAACACCGGGGAGCTGTTTTTT. As protein: CSARDLAPANTGELFF.